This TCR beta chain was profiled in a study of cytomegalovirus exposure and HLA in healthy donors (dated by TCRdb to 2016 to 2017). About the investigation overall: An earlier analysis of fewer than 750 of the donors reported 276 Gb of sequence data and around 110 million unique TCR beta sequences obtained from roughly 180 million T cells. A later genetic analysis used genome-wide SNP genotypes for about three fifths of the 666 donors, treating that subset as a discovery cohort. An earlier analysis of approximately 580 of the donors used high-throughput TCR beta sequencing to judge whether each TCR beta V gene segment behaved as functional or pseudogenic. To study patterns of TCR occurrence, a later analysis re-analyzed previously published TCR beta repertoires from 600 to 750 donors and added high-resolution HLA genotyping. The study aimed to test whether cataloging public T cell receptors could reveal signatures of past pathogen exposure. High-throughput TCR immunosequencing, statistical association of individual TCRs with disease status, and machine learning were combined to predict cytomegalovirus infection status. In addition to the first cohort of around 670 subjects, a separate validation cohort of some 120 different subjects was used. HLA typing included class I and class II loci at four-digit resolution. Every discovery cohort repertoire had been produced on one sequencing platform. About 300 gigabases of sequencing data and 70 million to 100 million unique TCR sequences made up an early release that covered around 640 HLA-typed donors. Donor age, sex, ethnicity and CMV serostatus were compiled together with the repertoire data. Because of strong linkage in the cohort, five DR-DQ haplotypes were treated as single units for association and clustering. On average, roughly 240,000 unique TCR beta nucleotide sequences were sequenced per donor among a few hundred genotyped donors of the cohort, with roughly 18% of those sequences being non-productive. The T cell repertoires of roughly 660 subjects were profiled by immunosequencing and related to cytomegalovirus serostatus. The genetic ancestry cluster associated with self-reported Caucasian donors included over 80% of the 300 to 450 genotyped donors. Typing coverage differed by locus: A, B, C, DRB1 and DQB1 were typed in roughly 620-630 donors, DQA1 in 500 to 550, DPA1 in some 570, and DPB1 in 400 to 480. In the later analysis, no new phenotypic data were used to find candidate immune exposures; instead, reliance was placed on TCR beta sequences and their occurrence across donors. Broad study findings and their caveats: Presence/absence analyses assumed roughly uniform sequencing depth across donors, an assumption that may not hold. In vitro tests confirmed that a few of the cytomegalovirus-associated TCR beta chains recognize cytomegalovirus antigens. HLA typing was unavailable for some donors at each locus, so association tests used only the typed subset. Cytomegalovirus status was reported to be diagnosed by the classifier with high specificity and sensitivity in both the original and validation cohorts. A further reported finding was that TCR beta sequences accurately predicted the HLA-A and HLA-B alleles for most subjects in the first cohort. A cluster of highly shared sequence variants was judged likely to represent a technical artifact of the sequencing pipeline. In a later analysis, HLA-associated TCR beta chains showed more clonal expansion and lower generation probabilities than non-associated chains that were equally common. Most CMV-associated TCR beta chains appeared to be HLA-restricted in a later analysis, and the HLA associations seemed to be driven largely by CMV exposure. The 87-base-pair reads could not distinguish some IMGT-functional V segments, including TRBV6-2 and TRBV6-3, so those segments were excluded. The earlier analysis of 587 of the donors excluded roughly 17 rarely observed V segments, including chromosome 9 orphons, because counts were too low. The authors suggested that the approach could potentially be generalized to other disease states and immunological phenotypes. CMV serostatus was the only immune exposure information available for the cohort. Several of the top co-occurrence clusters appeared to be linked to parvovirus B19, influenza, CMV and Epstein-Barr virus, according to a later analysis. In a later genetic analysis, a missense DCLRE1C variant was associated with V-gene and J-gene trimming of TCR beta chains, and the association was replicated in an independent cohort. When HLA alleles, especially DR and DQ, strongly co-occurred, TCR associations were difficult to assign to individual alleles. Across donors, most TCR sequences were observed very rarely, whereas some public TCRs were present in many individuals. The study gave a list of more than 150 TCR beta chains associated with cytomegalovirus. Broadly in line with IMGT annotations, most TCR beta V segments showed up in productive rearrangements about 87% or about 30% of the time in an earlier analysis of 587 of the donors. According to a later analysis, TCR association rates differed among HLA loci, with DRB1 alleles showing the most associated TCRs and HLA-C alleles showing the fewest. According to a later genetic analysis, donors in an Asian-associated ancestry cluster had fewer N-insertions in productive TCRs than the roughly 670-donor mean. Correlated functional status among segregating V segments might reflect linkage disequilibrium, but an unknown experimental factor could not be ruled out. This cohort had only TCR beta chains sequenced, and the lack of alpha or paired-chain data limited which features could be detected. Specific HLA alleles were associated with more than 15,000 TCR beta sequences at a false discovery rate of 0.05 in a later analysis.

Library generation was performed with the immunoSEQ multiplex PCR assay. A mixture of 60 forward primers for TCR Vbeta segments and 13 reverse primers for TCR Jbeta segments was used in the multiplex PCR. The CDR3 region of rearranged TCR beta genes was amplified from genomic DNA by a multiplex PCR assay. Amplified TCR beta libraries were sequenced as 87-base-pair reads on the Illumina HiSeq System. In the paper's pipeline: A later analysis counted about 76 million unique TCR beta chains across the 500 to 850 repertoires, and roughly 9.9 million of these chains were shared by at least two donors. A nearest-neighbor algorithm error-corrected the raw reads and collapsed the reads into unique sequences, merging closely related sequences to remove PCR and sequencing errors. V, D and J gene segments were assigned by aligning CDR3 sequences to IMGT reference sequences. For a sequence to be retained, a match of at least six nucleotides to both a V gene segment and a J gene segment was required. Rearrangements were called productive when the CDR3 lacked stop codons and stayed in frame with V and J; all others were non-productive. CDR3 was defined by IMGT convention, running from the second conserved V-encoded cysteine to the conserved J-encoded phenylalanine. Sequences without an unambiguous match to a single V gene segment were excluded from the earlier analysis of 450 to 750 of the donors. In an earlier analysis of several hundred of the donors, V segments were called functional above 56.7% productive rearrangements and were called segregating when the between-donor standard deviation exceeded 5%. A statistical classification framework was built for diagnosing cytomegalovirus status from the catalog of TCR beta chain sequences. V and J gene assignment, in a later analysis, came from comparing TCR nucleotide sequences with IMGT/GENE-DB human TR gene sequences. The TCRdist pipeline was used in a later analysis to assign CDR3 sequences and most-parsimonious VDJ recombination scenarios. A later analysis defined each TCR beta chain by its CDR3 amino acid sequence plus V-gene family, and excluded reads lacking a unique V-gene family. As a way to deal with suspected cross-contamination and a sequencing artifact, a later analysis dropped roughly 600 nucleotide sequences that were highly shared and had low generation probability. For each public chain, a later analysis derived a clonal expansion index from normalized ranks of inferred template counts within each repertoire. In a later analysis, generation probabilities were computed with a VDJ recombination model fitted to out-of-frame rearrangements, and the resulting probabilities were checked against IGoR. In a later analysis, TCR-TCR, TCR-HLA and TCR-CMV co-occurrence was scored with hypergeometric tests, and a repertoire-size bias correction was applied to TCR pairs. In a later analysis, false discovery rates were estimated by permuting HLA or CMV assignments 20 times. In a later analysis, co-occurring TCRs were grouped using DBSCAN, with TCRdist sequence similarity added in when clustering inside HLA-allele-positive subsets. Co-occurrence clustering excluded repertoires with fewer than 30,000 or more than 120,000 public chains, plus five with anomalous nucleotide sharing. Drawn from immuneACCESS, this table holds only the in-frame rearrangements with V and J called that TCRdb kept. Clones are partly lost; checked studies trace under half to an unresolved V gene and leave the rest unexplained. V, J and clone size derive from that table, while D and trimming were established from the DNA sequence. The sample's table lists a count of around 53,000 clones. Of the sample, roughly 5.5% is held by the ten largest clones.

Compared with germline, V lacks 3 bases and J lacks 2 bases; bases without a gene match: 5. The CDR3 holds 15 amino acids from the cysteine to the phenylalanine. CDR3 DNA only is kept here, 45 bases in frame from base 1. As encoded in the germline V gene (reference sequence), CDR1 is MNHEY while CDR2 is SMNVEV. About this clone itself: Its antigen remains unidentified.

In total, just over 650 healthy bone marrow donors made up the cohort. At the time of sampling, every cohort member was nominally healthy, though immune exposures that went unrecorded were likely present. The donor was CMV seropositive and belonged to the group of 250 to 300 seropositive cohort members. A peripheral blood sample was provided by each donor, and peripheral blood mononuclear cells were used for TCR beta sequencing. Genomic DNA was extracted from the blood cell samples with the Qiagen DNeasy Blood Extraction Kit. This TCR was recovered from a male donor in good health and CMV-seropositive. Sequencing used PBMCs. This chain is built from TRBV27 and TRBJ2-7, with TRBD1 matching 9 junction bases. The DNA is TGTGCCAGCAGTTTCGTAGGGACAGGGCCCTACGAGCAGTACTTC. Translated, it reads CASSFVGTGPYEQYF.